The next 27 T cell receptor beta chains were all read from a single sample in a study of T cells in Graves' hyperthyroidism and ophthalmopathy. RNA transcripts gave rise to amplified TCR beta CDR3 regions. First-round RT-PCR targeting the TCR CDR3 was performed with the HTBI primer set. TCRdb recomputed calls from the multiplex PCR reads with MiXCR, one row per CDR3 protein. The sample has some 150,000 distinct CDR3 sequences; approximately 20% are singletons. Source material: blood. Source of these receptors: a woman between 50 and 59 years old with Graves' hyperthyroidism that later progressed to Graves' ophthalmopathy.

V is TRBV5-1 and J is TRBJ2-3; possibly TRBD1 or TRBD2 for D (5 bases each). There are 15 residues in the CDR3. Trimming shortened V by 4 bases and J by 2 bases, and 14 bases separated the two germline ends. Germline CDR1 SGHRS, CDR2 YFSETQ. The CDR3, as DNA: TGCGCCAGCAGCGGGGGTTCTGGCCTCACAGATACGCAGTATTTT. Encoded protein: CASSGGSGLTDTQYF.

This clonotype appeared many times. The chain employs TRBV29-1 and TRBJ2-1; unclear D gene. V was clipped by 4 bases and J by 6 bases, with 10 bases between them. Germline CDR1 SQVTM, CDR2 ANQGSEA. The CDR3 sequence is 12 residues long. Here the CDR3 DNA reads TGCAGCGTTGGGTGGAGAGCCAATGAGCAGTTCTTC. It encodes CSVGWRANEQFF.

This clonotype was counted once. The chain combines TRBV2 with TRBJ2-3, with no clear D. Germline V gives CDR1 SNHLY, CDR2 FYNNEI. Between the trimmed V and J ends, which lost 8 bases and 1 base, there was a span of 13 bases. The CDR3 loop spans 14 amino acids. The CDR3 loop reads CASLRRPGTDTQYF. In DNA form, the CDR3 reads TGTGCCAGCCTCCGTAGGCCCGGCACAGATACGCAGTATTTT.

The table lists this clonotype with many counts. The rearrangement links TRBV7-2 to TRBJ2-5; 7 bases map to TRBD2. The junction had 9 bases not matched to a gene; V was cut back by 1 base and J by 10 bases. The CDR3 loop spans 14 amino acids. The V gene's germline CDR1 is SGHTA and CDR2 FQGNSA. The CDR3 DNA follows: TGTGCCAGCAGCTTAGAGGGTGTCGGGGGGAACCAGTACTTC. The encoded protein is CASSLEGVGGNQYF.

A note on this clonotype: With a much larger clone just one base away, this may be a read error. The rearrangement joins TRBV20-1 to TRBJ2-2; D unresolved. Germline assignment: CDR1 DFQATT and CDR2 SNEGSKA (reference sequence). The CDR3 covers 15 residues. For the CDR3, the DNA is TGCAGTGCTGGAGACCCCGCCAGGTTGCTCGGGGAGCTGTTTTTT. Translating gives CSAGDPARLLGELFF.

This sequence joins TRBV30 and TRBJ2-7, with D perhaps matching TRBD1 (5 bases). The CDR3 contains 12 residues. Germline CDR1 reads GTSNPN; CDR2 reads SVGIG (reference sequence). V lost 0 bases and J 5 bases, leaving 8 bases between the germline ends. The CDR3 loop is CAWSVQGNEQYF. In DNA, the CDR3 is TGTGCCTGGAGTGTTCAGGGAAACGAGCAGTACTTC.

The chain recombines TRBV9 with TRBJ2-5; 9 bases map to TRBD1. The CDR3 covers 15 residues. The junction had 9 bases not matched to a gene; V was cut back by 4 bases and J by 5 bases. Germline assignment: CDR1 SGDLS and CDR2 YYNGEE. In nucleotides, the CDR3 is TGTGCCAGCAGCCATTATGGACAGGGGTCGGAGACCCAGTACTTC. Its translation is CASSHYGQGSETQYF.

This clonotype occurred many times. The rearrangement links TRBV4-1 to TRBJ2-7, with a weak D call TRBD1 (6 bases). Looked up from germline, CDR1 is MGHRA and CDR2 is YSYEKL. CDR3 length equals 15 residues. V was clipped by 1 base and J by 6 bases, with 16 bases between them. The CDR3 here is CASSQGVRDKPEQYF. CDR3 nucleotides: TGCGCCAGCAGCCAAGGAGTCCGGGACAAACCCGAGCAGTACTTC.

The chain carries TRBV5-1 and TRBJ1-1; tentative D call: TRBD1 (5 bases). The CDR3 covers 15 residues. The V end lost 2 bases, the J end lost 0 bases, and 11 bases lay between the germline ends. Germline lookup yields CDR1 SGHRS and CDR2 YFSETQ. As DNA, the CDR3 is TGCGCCAGCAGCTTCTTTTCGGGGGTGAACACTGAAGCTTTCTTT. It is translated as CASSFFSGVNTEAFF. The full variable domain, its missing parts supplied by reference TRBV5-1 and TRBJ1-1, is KAGVTQTPRYLIKTRGQQVTLSCSPISGHRSVSWYQQTPGQGLQFLFEYFSETQRNKGNFPGRFSGRQFSNSRSEMNVSTLELGDSALYLCASSFFSGVNTEAFFGQGTRLTVV.

Only a few counts were recorded for this clonotype. The chain recombines TRBV5-1 with TRBJ2-1; the match to TRBD2 covers 7 bases. Germline lookup yields CDR1 SGHRS and CDR2 YFSETQ. J lost 6 bases, V lost 0 bases, and 3 bases had no gene match. This CDR3 contains 14 residues. The DNA of the CDR3 is TGCGCCAGCAGCTTGGAGTGGACTAGCAATGAGCAGTTCTTC. Its translation: CASSLEWTSNEQFF.

This clonotype showed up many times. This sequence joins TRBV28 and TRBJ1-5; the D gene is possibly TRBD1 (6 bases). Trimming removed 5 bases at V and 0 bases at J, with 8 bases between. This CDR3 has 14 amino acids. Germline loops: CDR1 MDHEN, CDR2 SYDVKM. The CDR3 here is CASSRTVSNQPQHF. DNA of the CDR3: TGTGCCAGCAGTCGGACAGTTAGCAATCAGCCCCAGCATTTT.

This clonotype was picked up many times. The chain uses TRBV30 and TRBJ1-2, with TRBD1 matching 8 bases. V was clipped by 7 bases and J by 7 bases; unmatched bases: 8. Per the germline V gene, CDR1 is GTSNPN and CDR2 is SVGIG (reference sequence). The CDR3 spans 12 residues. As DNA, the CDR3 is TGTGCCTCCATCCAGGGGGCTACTGGCTACACCTTC. It codes for CASIQGATGYTF.

This clonotype was seen more than once but under ten times. The chain is built from TRBV5-4 and TRBJ2-1, with D possibly matching TRBD2 (7 bases). The CDR3 runs 14 residues. Germline loops: CDR1 SGHNT, CDR2 YYREEE (reference sequence). V lost 4 bases to trimming and J lost 7 bases, with 15 bases between them. The CDR3: CASSPGGGSNEQFF. Here the CDR3 DNA reads TGTGCCAGCAGCCCCGGGGGCGGGAGTAATGAGCAGTTCTTC.

This clonotype was picked up many times. The gene calls are TRBV20-1 and TRBJ1-5, with 7 bases matching TRBD1. From germline, CDR1 is DFQATT and CDR2 SNEGSKA (reference sequence). J lost 2 bases, V lost 7 bases, and 5 bases had no gene match. CDR3 length equals 13 residues. The CDR3 region is CSVGGAGNQPQHF. The CDR3 DNA sequence: TGCAGTGTAGGGGGCGCCGGCAATCAGCCCCAGCATTTT.

With regard to this clonotype: This may be a read error, as it is one base from a much larger clone. The missing conserved phenylalanine or tryptophan at the end of this CDR3 makes a read error likely. This chain uses TRBV30 with TRBJ2-5; D not resolved. Looked up from germline, CDR1 is GTSNPN and CDR2 is SVGIG (reference sequence). The CDR3 spans 14 residues. The V end was cut by 0 bases, the J end by 3 bases, with 11 bases between. CDR3 loop: CAWSVRTGKETQYL. CDR3 nucleotides: TGTGCCTGGAGTGTACGGACCGGAAAAGAGACCCAGTACCTC.

This clonotype was picked up many times. CDR3 nucleotides: TGTGCCAGCACCGTCCGAACCGGGACGCCCTACAATGAGCAGTTCTTC. The encoded protein is CASTVRTGTPYNEQFF. The V gene is TRBV13, the J gene TRBJ2-1; D is perhaps TRBD1 or TRBD2 (5 bases each). Germline CDR1 and CDR2: PRHDT and FYEKMQ (reference sequence). V gave up 7 bases and J gave up 2 bases, with 18 bases separating them. The CDR3 spans 16 residues.

This clonotype was counted ten times or more. The J gene is TRBJ2-1, the V gene TRBV12-3 or TRBV12-4, with D maybe TRBD2 (5 bases). Trimming took off 8 bases at V and 2 bases at J, with 13 bases between the two ends. The CDR3 has 14 residues. The CDR3 reads CASGGPIAYNEQFF. CDR3 DNA: TGTGCCAGCGGCGGGCCAATCGCCTACAATGAGCAGTTCTTC.

This clonotype was detected ten times or more. V gene TRBV12-3 or TRBV12-4 combines with J gene TRBJ2-7; 10 nucleotides match TRBD1. This CDR3 contains 15 residues. J was trimmed by 5 bases and V by 4 bases; bases with no gene match: 8. In DNA form, the CDR3 reads TGTGCCAGCAGTTCTCCGACAGGGGGCAAGAACGAGCAGTACTTC. Amino acid sequence: CASSSPTGGKNEQYF.

This clonotype was recorded at least ten times. CDR3 bases: TGCAGCGTTGGGGGGCGTTTGGAGACCCAGTACTTC. Translating it yields CSVGGRLETQYF. This rearrangement joins TRBV29-1 to TRBJ2-5; D perhaps matches TRBD1 (6 bases). The germline gives CDR1 SQVTM, CDR2 ANQGSEA. The CDR3 sequence is 12 residues long. Deletions cut 4 bases from V and 5 bases from J, with 11 bases between.

This clonotype was picked up many times. The CDR3, as DNA: TGCAGTGCTAGAGATTTAGCGGGAGTCTACGAGCAGTACTTC. Residues: CSARDLAGVYEQYF. This chain uses TRBV20-1 with TRBJ2-7, with 9 nucleotides matching TRBD2. Per the germline V gene, CDR1 is DFQATT and CDR2 is SNEGSKA (reference sequence). CDR3 size: 14 residues. Trimming took 0 bases from V and 3 from J; bases not matched to a gene: 3.

This clonotype has ten or more counts. This sequence joins TRBV12-3 or TRBV12-4 and TRBJ2-1, with 7 nucleotides matching TRBD2. V lost 6 bases to trimming and J lost 3 bases; unmatched junction nucleotides: 8. The CDR3 runs 15 residues. The CDR3 region has the DNA TGTGCCAGCAGCCCCAGGGAGGGGATCTACAATGAGCAGTTCTTC. It is translated as CASSPREGIYNEQFF.

This clonotype was observed many times. V gene TRBV7-9 combines with J gene TRBJ2-3; 14 nucleotides align to TRBD2. Looked up from germline, CDR1 is SEHNR and CDR2 is FQNEAQ (reference sequence). With V trimmed by 5 bases and J by 4 bases, 5 bases remained unmatched. This CDR3 comprises 16 residues. The CDR3 sequence is CASSAGLAGVADTQYF. The CDR3 DNA reads as TGTGCCAGCAGCGCGGGACTAGCGGGAGTCGCAGATACGCAGTATTTT.

This clonotype occurred many times. The chain uses TRBV28 and TRBJ1-2; the D is unclear. The length of the CDR3 is 13 residues. Germline lookup yields CDR1 MDHEN and CDR2 SYDVKM. V lost 4 bases and J lost 2, with 8 bases in between. The CDR3 coding sequence is TGTGCCAGCAGTTCAGAGGAAAACTATGGCTACACCTTC. It specifies CASSSEENYGYTF.

This clonotype was counted many times. The CDR3 protein is CSARDRLAGTSGANVLTF. The CDR3 coding sequence is TGCAGTGCTAGAGATCGACTAGCGGGCACCTCTGGGGCCAACGTCCTGACTTTC. The chain carries TRBV20-1 and TRBJ2-6; 10 bases align to TRBD2. In germline, CDR1 is DFQATT, CDR2 SNEGSKA (reference sequence). After removal of 0 bases from V and 0 bases from J, the junction contained 5 bases not matched to a gene. This CDR3 comprises 18 residues.

This clonotype was recorded at least ten times. This chain links TRBV27 with TRBJ2-1, with 7 bases fitting TRBD2. Germline loops: CDR1 MNHEY, CDR2 SMNVEV (reference sequence). Losses at the gene ends were 2 bases for V and 4 bases for J; bases not matched to a gene: 2. This CDR3 is built from 14 residues. CDR3 residues: CASSLLADYNEQFF. DNA for the CDR3: TGTGCCAGCAGTTTACTAGCGGATTACAATGAGCAGTTCTTC.

This clonotype was recorded at least ten times. The chain has TRBV12-3 or TRBV12-4 and TRBJ2-7; D is ambiguous. Trimming pared 4 bases from V and 0 bases from J, leaving 13 bases between. This CDR3 is built from 15 residues. The CDR3 is CASSSPFSSSYEQYF. CDR3 nucleotides: TGTGCCAGCAGTTCCCCCTTTTCTAGCTCCTACGAGCAGTACTTC.

This clonotype appeared a few times. V is TRBV7-8 and J is TRBJ2-7, with D tentatively TRBD2 (5 bases). The CDR3 contains 16 residues. Trimming took off 3 bases at V and 2 bases at J, with 17 bases between the two ends. The germline CDR1 and CDR2 sequences are SGHVS and FQNEAQ. The CDR3: CASSLRDWSDAYEQYF. The CDR3 DNA follows: TGTGCCAGCAGCTTGAGGGATTGGAGCGATGCCTACGAGCAGTACTTC.